These T cell receptor beta chains were read from a single sample in a study of shared clonotypes between healthy human individuals. The repertoire was sequenced with immunoSEQ multiplex PCR; TCRdb's copy has only in-frame clones and lacks some. Here the sample spans approximately 1.5 million clones, around 98.5% being singletons. The sample consisted of naive CD4+ T cells sorted from blood. The receptors originated from a man under 40 in good health. CDR3s include the opening cysteine and the closing phenylalanine or tryptophan. Fields, in order: clone size, D gene, V gene, J gene, CDR3 DNA, CDR3 protein. The D gene is left open where the match is weak. Clone size is not always given. Where it is, it says once, few, many or a class for expanded clones.

>NA|NA|TRBV5-6|TRBJ2-5
TGTGCCAGCAGCTTAGACTTGCAAGAGACCCAGTACTTC
CASSLDLQETQYF
>NA|NA|TRBV6-6|TRBJ1-3
TGTGCCAGCAGTTACACTCCCAGCTCTGGAAACACCATATATTTT
CASSYTPSSGNTIYF
>NA|NA|TRBV14|TRBJ2-5
TGTGCCAGCAGCCAAGACAGGACACCAAAGCGGGAGACCCAGTACTTC
CASSQDRTPKRETQYF
>NA|NA|TRBV10-3|TRBJ1-5
TGTGCCAAGGCGGAAGGGCCAAATCAGCCCCAGCATTTT
CAKAEGPNQPQHF
>NA|TRBD1|TRBV2|TRBJ2-7
TGTGCCAGCAGTGGACAGGGGGAGAACTACGAGCAGTACTTC
CASSGQGENYEQYF
>NA|NA|TRBV29-1|TRBJ2-1
TGCAGCGTGGGTAGCGGTAGCTCCTACAATGAGCAGTTCTTC
CSVGSGSSYNEQFF
>NA|TRBD1|TRBV28|TRBJ2-1
TGTGCCAGCAGCGTGACAGGGGACTACAATGAGCAGTTCTTC
CASSVTGDYNEQFF
>NA|NA|TRBV6-5|TRBJ2-1
TGTGCCAGCAGTTACTCGATGACCTACAATGAGCAGTTCTTC
CASSYSMTYNEQFF
>NA|NA|TRBV7-9|TRBJ1-1
TGTGCCAGCAGCTTAGGCACCAATGAAGCTTTCTTT
CASSLGTNEAFF
>NA|NA|TRBV18|TRBJ1-3
TGTGCCAGCTCACCACCCTCTGGAAACACCATATATTTT
CASSPPSGNTIYF
>NA|NA|TRBV10-3|TRBJ1-2
TGTGCCATCAGTGAAGGAGAGGATGGCTACACCTTC
CAISEGEDGYTF
>NA|TRBD1|TRBV7-2|TRBJ1-5
TGTGCCAGCAGCTTGGCAGACAGGGGCAATCAGCCCCAGCATTTT
CASSLADRGNQPQHF
>once|TRBD1|TRBV7-2|TRBJ1-5
TGTGCCAGCAGTGCAGGGGGGTTTAATCAGCCCCAGCATTTT
CASSAGGFNQPQHF
>NA|NA|TRBV7-9|TRBJ2-1
TGTGCCAGCAGCTGGGGGACCTACAATGAGCAGTTCTTC
CASSWGTYNEQFF
>NA|TRBD2|TRBV10-3|TRBJ2-7
TGTGCCTCGACTAGCCCCTGGGCGTCCTACGAGCAGTACTTC
CASTSPWASYEQYF
>NA|NA|TRBV10-1|TRBJ1-3
TGCGCCAGCAGCCACAACTCTGGAAACACCATATATTTT
CASSHNSGNTIYF
>NA|NA|TRBV5-5|TRBJ2-3
TGTGCCAGCAGCTCCCTCCGGGGTTCAGATACGCAGTATTTT
CASSSLRGSDTQYF
>NA|NA|TRBV29-1|TRBJ2-7
TGCAGCGTTGAAGGTGCGTACGAGCAGTACTTC
CSVEGAYEQYF
>NA|NA|TRBV30|TRBJ1-1
TGTGCCTGGAATTACGGCCGTTACACTGAAGCTTTCTTT
CAWNYGRYTEAFF
>NA|NA|TRBV29-1|TRBJ2-7
TGCAGCGTTGGCGGCGGGATGGCCTCCTACGAGCAGTACTTC
CSVGGGMASYEQYF
>NA|TRBD2|TRBV25-1|TRBJ2-3
TGTGCCAGCGGTAGCGGGATTACAGATACGCAGTATTTT
CASGSGITDTQYF
>NA|NA|TRBV29-1|TRBJ2-2
TGCAGCGTTGATTTGCGTACAGGGAGAAACACCGGGGAGCTGTTTTTT
CSVDLRTGRNTGELFF
>NA|NA|TRBV9|TRBJ2-3
TGTGCCAGCAGCGTTGGCCCGGGACCGGCTAGCACAGATACGCAGTATTTT
CASSVGPGPASTDTQYF
>NA|NA|TRBV2|TRBJ2-7
TGTGCCAGCATAGTAGGGTGGGACGGATCCTACGAGCAGTACTTC
CASIVGWDGSYEQYF
>NA|TRBD1|TRBV25-1|TRBJ2-1
TGTGCCAGCAGAGAGACAGGGGGAACGTACAATGAGCAGTTCTTC
CASRETGGTYNEQFF
>NA|TRBD2|TRBV19|TRBJ2-1
TGTGCCAGTAGGGCTAGCGGGGGGGTTGAGCAGTTCTTC
CASRASGGVEQFF
>once|NA|TRBV5-1|TRBJ2-2
TGCGCCAGCACCCGATCGGGCAGGGAGTTCAGCGGGGAGCTGTTTTTT
CASTRSGREFSGELFF
>NA|NA|TRBV19|TRBJ2-2
TGTGCCAGTAGGAGAGGGGAGCTGTTTTTT
CASRRGELFF
>NA|NA|TRBV10-1|TRBJ2-3
TGCGCCAGCAGTGAACGCACAGATACGCAGTATTTT
CASSERTDTQYF
>NA|TRBD1|TRBV7-9|TRBJ2-3
TGTGCCAGCAGCTTCGGACAGGGCACAGATACGCAGTATTTT
CASSFGQGTDTQYF
>NA|NA|TRBV5-8|TRBJ2-7
TGTGCCAGCAGCTCGCCCGGGACAGGAGTTTTACGGGCTAGCGGGCTCGAGCAGTACTTC
CASSSPGTGVLRASGLEQYF
>NA|TRBD2|TRBV5-4|TRBJ2-5
TGTGCCAGCAGCCAACCCATGACTAGCGGGCAAGAGACCCAGTACTTC
CASSQPMTSGQETQYF
>NA|NA|TRBV7-7|TRBJ2-3
TGTGCTAGCAGCTTAGGGACCCCCCCCAGCACAGATACGCAGTATTTT
CASSLGTPPSTDTQYF
>NA|NA|TRBV6-5|TRBJ2-7
TGTGCCAGCAATGGCCAGGGGGAGCAGTACTTC
CASNGQGEQYF
>NA|NA|TRBV5-3|TRBJ2-7
TGTGCCATGCGTGGGACATCGAAACCTAAGTCTAAGGTCTACGAGCAGTACTTC
CAMRGTSKPKSKVYEQYF
>NA|TRBD2|TRBV11-2|TRBJ2-7
TGTGCCAGCAGCTTAGGGGGACTAGCGGGAGGGAGCTCCTACGAGCAGTACTTC
CASSLGGLAGGSSYEQYF
>NA|TRBD1|TRBV18|TRBJ1-4
TGTGCCAGCTCACCGGGACAGGGGGATGAAAAACTGTTTTTT
CASSPGQGDEKLFF
>NA|NA|TRBV7-8|TRBJ2-5
TGTGCCAGCAGCTTTAACGGAGTCCAAGAGACCCAGTACTTC
CASSFNGVQETQYF
>NA|NA|TRBV7-2|TRBJ2-1
TGTGCCAGCAGCCCCGACCGCGCTAGTCGGTTTCTGAATGAGCAGTTCTTC
CASSPDRASRFLNEQFF
>NA|TRBD2|TRBV19|TRBJ2-3
TGTGCCAGCAGAACTAGCGGGGGACCTGATGGTACGCAGTATTTT
CASRTSGGPDGTQYF
>NA|TRBD2|TRBV11-2|TRBJ2-2
TGTGCCAGCAGCATTTCGCCGGGACTAGCGGGGTTCGGCGGGGAGCTGTTTTTT
CASSISPGLAGFGGELFF
>NA|NA|TRBV5-6|TRBJ1-1
TGTGCCAGCAGTTTCGTGGGGGTTGACACTGAAGCTTTCTTT
CASSFVGVDTEAFF
>NA|NA|TRBV7-8|TRBJ1-2
TGTGCCAGCAGCTTAGATGGGTACCCCACCCAATTTAACTATGGCTACACCTTC
CASSLDGYPTQFNYGYTF
>once|TRBD2|TRBV7-2|TRBJ2-4
TGTGCCAGCACCCTAAGGCTAGCGGGAGTTGGGGGAGGCATTCAGTACTTC
CASTLRLAGVGGGIQYF
>NA|NA|TRBV14|TRBJ2-3
TGTGCCAGCAGCCCAGGGTTGGCAGATACGCAGTATTTT
CASSPGLADTQYF